The entry that follows covers one T cell receptor beta chain sequence. V was pared by 2 bases and J by 5 bases, with 5 bases of the junction left unmatched. The CDR3 has 15 amino acids. Time point meaning: sample taken at primary tumor resection. Untreated early-stage non-small cell lung cancer patients, approximately 76 in total, were the donors. Researchers sequenced whole RNA taken from tumor, nontumor lung or frozen PBMC without sorting. TCRdb fed the 5' RACE reads into MiXCR, producing one record per CDR3 protein. The sample has around 87,000 distinct CDR3 sequences, about 12% seen once. The data belong to a study of spatial heterogeneity in lung cancer. Study details: Detection consistently yielded more beta chains than alpha chains. The study observed each unique TCR and UMI combination more than ten times on average in raw reads.

The receptor was derived from a male donor with early-stage non-small cell lung cancer. The sample consisted of PBMCs, taken at surgery. The V and J genes are TRBV12-3 or TRBV12-4 and TRBJ2-3; 9 bases are a match to TRBD1. The CDR3 DNA reads TGTGCCAGCAGTTTAAGGGGGACAGGGCAAGATACGCAGTATTTT. Amino acids: CASSLRGTGQDTQYF.